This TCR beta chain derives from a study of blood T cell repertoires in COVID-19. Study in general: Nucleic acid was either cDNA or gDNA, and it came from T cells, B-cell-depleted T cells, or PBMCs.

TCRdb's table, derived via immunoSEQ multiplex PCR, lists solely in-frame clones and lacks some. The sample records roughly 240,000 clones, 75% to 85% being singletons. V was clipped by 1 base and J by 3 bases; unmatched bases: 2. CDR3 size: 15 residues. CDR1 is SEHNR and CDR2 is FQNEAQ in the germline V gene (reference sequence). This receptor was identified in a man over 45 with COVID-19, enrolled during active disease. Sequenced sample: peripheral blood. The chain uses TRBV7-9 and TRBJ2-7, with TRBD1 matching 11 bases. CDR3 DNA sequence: TGTGCCAGCAGCTTAGGGGACAGGGGGTTCTACGAGCAGTACTTC. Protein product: CASSLGDRGFYEQYF.